This is a list of T cell receptor beta chains from one sample in a study of T-cell reconstitution after alpha-beta-depleted transplantation in children. TCRdb independently ran MiXCR on the PCR reads; one entry per CDR3 protein. The table has some 500,000 distinct CDR3 sequences, approximately 20% seen once. Material: PBMCs from the stem cell graft donor, obtained from the stem cell graft. The receptors come from a human donor who donated a stem cell graft to a child with acute lymphoblastic leukemia. The CDR3 runs from the conserved cysteine through the conserved F or W. The D gene is left open where the match is weak. Some rows have no size entry. The others give once, few or many, or a class for an expanded clone.

TRBJ1-5 | - | many | TRBV12-3/TRBV12-4 | CASRTGHGNQPQHF | TGTGCCAGCAGAACCGGACACGGCAATCAGCCCCAGCATTTT
TRBJ2-7 | - | - | TRBV7-9 | CASSLAYNPHEQYF | TGTGCCAGCAGCTTAGCATACAACCCTCACGAGCAGTACTTC
TRBJ1-5 | TRBD1 | few | TRBV5-6 | CASSLQGGGNQPQHF | TGTGCCAGCAGCTTACAGGGGGGGGGCAATCAGCCCCAGCATTTT
TRBJ1-6 | - | few | TRBV5-1 | CASSLTGILYNSPLHF | TGCGCCAGCAGCTTGACAGGAATCCTCTATAATTCACCCCTCCACTTT
TRBJ2-1 | TRBD2 | - | TRBV5-6 | CASSRTSGDYNEQFF | TGTGCCAGCAGCCGGACTAGCGGGGACTACAATGAGCAGTTCTTC
TRBJ1-5 | TRBD1 | few | TRBV7-8 | CASSQGTGGQPQHF | TGTGCCAGCAGCCAGGGGACAGGGGGCCAGCCCCAGCATTTT
TRBJ1-5 | - | - | TRBV7-2 | CASSLAAMSGNQPQHF | TGTGCCAGCAGCTTAGCGGCGATGTCCGGAAATCAGCCCCAGCATTTT
TRBJ2-1 | - | few | TRBV10-1 | CASSDFFYNEQFF | TGCGCCAGCAGTGATTTCTTTTACAATGAGCAGTTCTTC
TRBJ2-5 | TRBD2 | - | TRBV30 | CAWSMGLDQETQYF | TGTGCCTGGAGTATGGGACTAGACCAAGAGACCCAGTACTTC
TRBJ1-5 | - | few | TRBV19 | CATSSSNQPQHF | TGTGCCACCTCAAGTAGCAATCAGCCCCAGCATTTT
TRBJ1-4 | - | few | TRBV12-3/TRBV12-4 | CATKTVRFEKLFF | TGTGCCACTAAGACTGTCCGGTTTGAAAAACTGTTTTTT
TRBJ2-2 | - | few | TRBV20-1 | CSARGRNTGELFF | TGCAGTGCTAGGGGCCGGAACACCGGGGAGCTGTTTTTT
TRBJ1-1 | - | many | TRBV18 | CASSPLNTEAFF | TGTGCCAGCTCACCGCTTAACACTGAAGCTTTCTTT
TRBJ2-5 | TRBD1 | - | TRBV4-1 | CASSQATGIQTQYF | TGCGCCAGCAGCCAGGCGACAGGGATACAGACCCAGTACTTC
TRBJ2-7 | - | many | TRBV29-1 | CSVVLPGYEQYF | TGCAGCGTTGTTCTTCCGGGCTACGAGCAGTACTTC
TRBJ1-1 | - | few | TRBV29-1 | CSVEDLIRGHEAFF | TGCAGCGTTGAAGATCTTATACGTGGGCATGAAGCTTTCTTT
TRBJ1-5 | - | - | TRBV6-1 | CASSEGDILSNQPQHF | TGTGCCAGCAGTGAAGGGGACATATTAAGCAATCAGCCCCAGCATTTT
TRBJ1-5 | TRBD1 | few | TRBV6-2/TRBV6-3 | CASSQDRVYQPQHF | TGTGCCAGCAGTCAGGACAGGGTCTACCAGCCCCAGCATTTT
TRBJ2-3 | - | - | TRBV6-1 | CASSVPPGHPRSTDTQYF | TGTGCCAGCAGTGTTCCCCCGGGCCATCCGAGGAGCACAGATACGCAGTATTTT
TRBJ2-1 | - | - | TRBV29-1 | CSASDVRGGEQFF | TGCAGCGCCTCAGACGTCAGGGGTGGTGAGCAGTTCTTC